The 21 T cell receptor beta chains below come from one sample, sequenced in a study of T-cell reconstitution after alpha-beta-depleted transplantation in children. Unique molecular identifiers were used to barcode this TCRbeta library. TCRdb re-analysed the PCR reads in MiXCR, keeping a single row per CDR3 protein. Found here are some 830,000 distinct CDR3 sequences, about 15% of them singletons; the top ten hold around 5.3%. Sequenced material: PBMCs, mostly from graft donor cells, taken 360 days after TCRalphabeta/CD19-depleted stem cell transplant. Every receptor here comes from a male patient aged 10 to 17 who had a stem cell transplant for acute lymphoblastic leukemia, so the T cells may come from the graft donor.

This clonotype has a handful of counts. The chain joins TRBV4-1 to TRBJ1-2; D is possibly TRBD1 (5 bases). This CDR3 comprises 14 residues. V lost 3 bases and J 5 bases, leaving 13 bases between the germline ends. Germline CDR1 is MGHRA and CDR2 is YSYEKL. The CDR3 region has the DNA TGCGCCAGCAGCCACTCCGGGACCGGATATGGCTACACCTTC. As protein: CASSHSGTGYGYTF.

At least ten counts were recorded for this clonotype. The chain couples TRBV5-1 to TRBJ2-1; the D gene could be TRBD1 or TRBD2 (5 bases each). Germline CDR1 and CDR2: SGHRS and YFSETQ. The V end lost 5 bases, the J end lost 3 bases, and 15 bases lay between the germline ends. The CDR3 runs 15 residues. The CDR3 DNA is TGCGCCAGCAGGTCTCGAGGGACCAACTACAATGAGCAGTTCTTC. It translates to CASRSRGTNYNEQFF.

In its sample, this clonotype was seen many times. The chain combines TRBV20-1 with TRBJ1-6; possibly TRBD1 for D (6 bases). Germline-derived CDR1 and CDR2 are DFQATT and SNEGSKA (reference sequence). Deletions cut 3 bases from V and 0 bases from J, with 12 bases between. This CDR3 is 16 amino acids long. The CDR3 protein is CSARDSRGSYNSPLHF. The CDR3 DNA follows: TGCAGTGCTAGGGACAGCCGGGGCTCCTATAATTCACCCCTCCACTTT.

The chain is built from TRBV5-6 and TRBJ2-7; 13 bases are shared with TRBD2. Losses at the gene ends were 4 bases for V and 7 bases for J; bases not matched to a gene: 11. This CDR3 spans 16 amino acids. CDR1 and CDR2 from the germline V gene are SGHDT and YYEEEE. DNA of the CDR3: TGTGCCAGCAGCGGCCCACTAGCGGGAGGGCCTCAAGAGCAGTACTTC. This translates into CASSGPLAGGPQEQYF.

The chain uses TRBV4-1 and TRBJ2-1; the D gene is possibly TRBD1 (6 bases). Germline V gives CDR1 MGHRA, CDR2 YSYEKL. This CDR3 spans 19 amino acids. V lost 2 bases to trimming and J lost 0 bases, with 20 bases between them. CDR3 in amino acids: CASSQTGSTFSSSYNEQFF. The CDR3, as DNA: TGCGCCAGCAGCCAAACAGGGTCGACCTTTTCTAGCTCCTACAATGAGCAGTTCTTC.

The J gene is TRBJ2-7, the V gene TRBV27; D not resolved. Germline V CDR1 and CDR2: MNHEY, SMNVEV (reference sequence). V was pared by 5 bases and J by 2 bases, with 10 bases between. CDR3 length: 13 residues. CDR3 loop: CASSMTTTYEQYF. The DNA for the CDR3 is TGTGCCAGCAGTATGACAACCACCTACGAGCAGTACTTC.

The CDR3 sequence: CSVDAWAGELFF. CDR3 nucleotides: TGCAGCGTTGATGCTTGGGCTGGGGAGCTGTTTTTT. V is TRBV29-1 and J is TRBJ2-2; D unclear. The CDR3 is 12 residues long. Germline V gene lookup returns CDR1 SQVTM and CDR2 ANQGSEA. The ends were cut back, 3 bases at V and 8 bases at J, with 10 bases in the middle.

The chain couples TRBV5-5 to TRBJ2-1; no firm D call. V gave up 4 bases and J gave up 9 bases, with 17 bases separating them. Per germline, CDR1 SGHKS and CDR2 YYEKEE (reference sequence). CDR3 length: 14 amino acids. The CDR3 bases are TGTGCCAGCAGCCCACCACCCGGCGCCATTGAGCAGTTCTTC. This translates into CASSPPPGAIEQFF. Using reference TRBV5-5 and TRBJ2-1 for the parts outside the CDR3, the full variable domain is DAGVTQSPTHLIKTRGQQVTLRCSPISGHKSVSWYQQVLGQGPQFIFQYYEKEERGRGNFPDRFSARQFPNYSSELNVNALLLGDSALYLCASSPPPGAIEQFFGPGTRLTVL.

The chain uses TRBV5-1 and TRBJ2-1; 8 bases are a match to TRBD1. V trimming: 0 bases; J trimming: 9 bases; junction bases outside the gene matches: 8. The CDR3 has 15 amino acids. CDR1 is SGHRS and CDR2 is YFSETQ in the germline V gene. CDR3 sequence (DNA): TGCGCCAGCAGCTTGGAACAGGGGGGAAGTATTGAGCAGTTCTTC. Translating gives CASSLEQGGSIEQFF.

With regard to this clonotype: This may be a read error: a much more frequent sequence differs by one nucleotide. V and J are TRBV5-6 and TRBJ2-1; no definite D call. CDR3 size: 13 residues. Between the trimmed V and J ends, which lost 0 bases and 11 bases, there was a span of 12 bases. Germline V gives CDR1 SGHDT, CDR2 YYEEEE. In DNA form, the CDR3 reads TGTGCCAGCAGCTTGGCGTGGAGACATAAGCAGTTCTTC. As protein: CASSLAWRHKQFF.

The chain combines TRBV13 with TRBJ2-7, with TRBD1 matching 9 bases. The CDR3 has 16 residues. Losses at the gene ends were 0 bases for V and 10 bases for J; bases not matched to a gene: 13. CDR1 is PRHDT, CDR2 FYEKMQ, per germline (reference sequence). As DNA, the CDR3 is TGTGCCAGCAGCTTAGGAGCCGGGACAGGGTTTCCTGAACAGTACTTC. Encoded protein: CASSLGAGTGFPEQYF.

This clonotype was seen a handful of times. V and J are TRBV7-9 and TRBJ2-4, with D unclear. Germline CDR1 reads SEHNR; CDR2 reads FQNEAQ (reference sequence). The CDR3 contains 13 residues. V lost 8 bases, J lost 0 bases, and 8 bases lay in between. CDR3 sequence (DNA): TGTGCCAGCGGTCCCGTAGCCAAAAACATTCAGTACTTC. This encodes CASGPVAKNIQYF.

This clonotype was detected ten times or more. The V gene is TRBV5-1, the J gene TRBJ2-7; D assignment may be TRBD1 or TRBD2 (8 bases each). This CDR3 comprises 14 residues. Germline CDR1 SGHRS, CDR2 YFSETQ. V was clipped by 4 bases and J by 3 bases, with 14 bases between them. CDR3 amino acids: CASSISGTGYEQYF. CDR3 nucleotide sequence: TGCGCCAGCAGCATTAGCGGGACAGGCTACGAGCAGTACTTC.

This chain links TRBV29-1 with TRBJ2-1; TRBD1 or TRBD2 may be the D gene (5 bases each). The CDR3 is 16 amino acids. Germline V gene sequence: CDR1 SQVTM, CDR2 ANQGSEA. V lost 7 bases and J lost 4, with 23 bases in between. The CDR3 region is CSAAGSGHRRYNEQFF. The CDR3 coding sequence is TGCAGCGCCGCCGGTTCCGGACACAGGAGGTACAATGAGCAGTTCTTC.

This clonotype was recorded a few times. The chain combines TRBV5-1 with TRBJ2-3; 10 nucleotides agree with TRBD2. This CDR3 comprises 16 residues. Germline CDR1 SGHRS, CDR2 YFSETQ. V gave up 0 bases and J gave up 4 bases; unmatched junction bases: 5. CDR3 nucleotide sequence: TGCGCCAGCAGCTTGGTAGCGGGAGGCCTCGCAGATACGCAGTATTTT. It encodes CASSLVAGGLADTQYF.

This clonotype appeared a few times. J is TRBJ1-5 and V is TRBV28; D call uncertain. Trimming shortened V by 9 bases and J by 3 bases, and 15 bases separated the two germline ends. Germline assignment: CDR1 MDHEN and CDR2 SYDVKM. There are 14 residues in the CDR3. For the CDR3, the DNA is TGTGCCAGTATTGTTCGGCAGCCCAATCAGCCCCAGCATTTT. Encoded protein: CASIVRQPNQPQHF.

Only a few counts were recorded for this clonotype. The V gene is TRBV28, the J gene TRBJ1-5; the match to TRBD1 covers 7 bases. The CDR3 contains 15 residues. The germline V gene encodes CDR1 MDHEN and CDR2 SYDVKM. V lost 10 bases, J lost 0 bases, and 9 bases stayed unmatched. CDR3 sequence reads: CATRDRPYSNQPQHF. Here the CDR3 DNA reads TGTGCCACCAGGGACAGACCATATAGCAATCAGCCCCAGCATTTT.

The chain has TRBV7-9 and TRBJ2-5; D remains ambiguous. The CDR3 length is 14 residues. The V gene's germline CDR1 is SEHNR and CDR2 FQNEAQ (reference sequence). The ends were cut back, 7 bases at V and 5 bases at J, with 17 bases in the middle. The CDR3 here is CASIIVPQTETQYF. The CDR3, as DNA: TGTGCCAGCATTATAGTCCCCCAGACGGAGACCCAGTACTTC.

Many counts were recorded for this clonotype. The CDR3: CASSLGAGVAYEQYF. Here the CDR3 DNA reads TGCGCCAGCAGCTTGGGTGCGGGAGTAGCCTACGAGCAGTACTTC. The V gene is TRBV5-1, the J gene TRBJ2-7; TRBD2 matches at 7 bases. J gave up 2 bases and V 0 bases, and 5 bases lay outside the gene matches. The CDR3 runs 15 residues. Germline assignment: CDR1 SGHRS and CDR2 YFSETQ.

In this sample, this clonotype turned up many times. The CDR3 coding sequence is TGCAGTGCTAGAGGTTCACTAGGGAAAGCCCCCTACTACGAGCAGTACTTC. This gives the protein CSARGSLGKAPYYEQYF. The chain couples TRBV20-1 to TRBJ2-7; tentatively, D is TRBD2 (5 bases). V lost 1 base to trimming and J lost 3 bases, with 22 bases between them. CDR1 is DFQATT and CDR2 is SNEGSKA in the germline V gene (reference sequence). This CDR3 comprises 17 residues.

This chain uses TRBV6-1 with TRBJ2-1; 10 bases are shared with TRBD2. V lost 4 bases to trimming and J lost 2 bases; unmatched junction nucleotides: 5. Germline CDR1 is MNHNS and CDR2 is SASEGT. CDR3 length: 16 amino acids. In nucleotides, the CDR3 is TGTGCCAGCAGTGGACGGACTAGCGGAGCCTACAATGAGCAGTTCTTC. This sequence encodes CASSGRTSGAYNEQFF.